In this sample, the clone carrying this T cell receptor (beta chain) turned up once. Data came from immunoSEQ multiplex PCR; TCRdb stores just in-frame clones and leaves some out. The sample has 65,000 to 95,000 clones; approximately 91% are singletons. This sample is drawn from a study of T cell changes during pregnancy in multiple sclerosis. Sequenced here: peripheral blood, sampled before pregnancy. The clonotype was recovered from a female donor with multiple sclerosis, enrolled in a pregnancy study.

Written as DNA, the CDR3 is TGTGCCATCAGCCAGGACAGGGACACCGGGGAGCTGTTTTTT. Translated, it gives CAISQDRDTGELFF. The chain joins TRBV10-3 to TRBJ2-2, with TRBD1 matching over 8 bases. V trimming: 6 bases; J trimming: 3 bases; junction bases outside the gene matches: 3. Germline CDR1 and CDR2: ENHRY and SYGVKD. The CDR3 runs to 14 residues.